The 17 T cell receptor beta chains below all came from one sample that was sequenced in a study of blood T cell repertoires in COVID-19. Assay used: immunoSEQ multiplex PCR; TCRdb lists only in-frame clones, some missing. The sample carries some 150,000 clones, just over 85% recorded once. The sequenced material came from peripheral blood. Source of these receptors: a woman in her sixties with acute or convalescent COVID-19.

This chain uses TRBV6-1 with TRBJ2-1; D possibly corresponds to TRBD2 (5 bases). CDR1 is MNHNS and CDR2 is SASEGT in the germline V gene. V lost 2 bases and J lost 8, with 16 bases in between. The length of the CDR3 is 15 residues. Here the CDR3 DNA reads TGTGCCAGCAGTGAATCGGGTTACGGGATCGATGAGCAGTTCTTC. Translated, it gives CASSESGYGIDEQFF.

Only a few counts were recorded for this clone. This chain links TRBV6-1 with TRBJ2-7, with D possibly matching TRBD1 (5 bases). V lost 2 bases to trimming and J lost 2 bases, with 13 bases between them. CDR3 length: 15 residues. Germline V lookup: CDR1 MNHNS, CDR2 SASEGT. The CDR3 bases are TGTGCCAGCAGTGAAAGTGGGGCCAGGACCTACGAGCAGTACTTC. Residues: CASSESGARTYEQYF.

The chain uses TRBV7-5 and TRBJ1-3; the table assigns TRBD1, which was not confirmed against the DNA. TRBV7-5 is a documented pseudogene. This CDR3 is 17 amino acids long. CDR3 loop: CARSPRGQAHSGNTIYF. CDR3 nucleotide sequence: TGTGCCAGAAGCCCCCGGGGACAGGCGCACTCTGGAAACACCATATATTTT.

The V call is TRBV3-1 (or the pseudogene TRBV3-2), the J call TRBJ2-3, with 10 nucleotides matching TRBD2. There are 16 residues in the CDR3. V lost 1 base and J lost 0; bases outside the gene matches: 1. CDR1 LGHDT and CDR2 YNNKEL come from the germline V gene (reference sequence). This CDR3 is CASSQVSGGSTDTQYF. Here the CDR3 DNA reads TGTGCCAGCAGCCAAGTTAGCGGGGGGAGCACAGATACGCAGTATTTT.

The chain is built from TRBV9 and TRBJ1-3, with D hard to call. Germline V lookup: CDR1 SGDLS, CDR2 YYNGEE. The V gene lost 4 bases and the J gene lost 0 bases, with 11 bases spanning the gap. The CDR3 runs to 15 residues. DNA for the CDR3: TGTGCCAGCAGCTACTCCGGGGTCTCTGGAAACACCATATATTTT. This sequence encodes CASSYSGVSGNTIYF.

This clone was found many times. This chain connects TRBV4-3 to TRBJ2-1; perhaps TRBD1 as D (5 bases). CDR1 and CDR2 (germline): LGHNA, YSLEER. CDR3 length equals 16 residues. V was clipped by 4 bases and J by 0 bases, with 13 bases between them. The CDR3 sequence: CASSPLGPHSYNEQFF. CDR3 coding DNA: TGCGCCAGCAGCCCCCTGGGGCCACACTCCTACAATGAGCAGTTCTTC.

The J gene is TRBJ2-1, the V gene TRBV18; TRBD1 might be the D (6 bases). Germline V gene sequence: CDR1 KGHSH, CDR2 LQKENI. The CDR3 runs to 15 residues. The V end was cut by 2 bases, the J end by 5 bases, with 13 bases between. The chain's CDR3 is CASSPNRAGDNEQFF. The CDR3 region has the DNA TGTGCCAGCTCACCAAACAGGGCGGGTGACAATGAGCAGTTCTTC.

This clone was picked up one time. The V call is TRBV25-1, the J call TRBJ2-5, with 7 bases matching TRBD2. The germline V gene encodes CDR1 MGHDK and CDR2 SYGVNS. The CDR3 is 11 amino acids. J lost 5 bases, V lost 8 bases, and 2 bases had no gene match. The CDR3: CASGREETQYF. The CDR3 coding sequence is TGTGCCAGCGGGCGGGAGGAGACCCAGTACTTC.

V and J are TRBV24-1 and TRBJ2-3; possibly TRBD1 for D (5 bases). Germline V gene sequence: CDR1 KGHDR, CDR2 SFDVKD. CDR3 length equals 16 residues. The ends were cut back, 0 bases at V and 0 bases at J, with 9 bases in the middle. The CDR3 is CATSDLGRVSTDTQYF. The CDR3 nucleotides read TGTGCCACCAGTGATTTGGGCAGGGTAAGCACAGATACGCAGTATTTT.

The CDR3 sequence is CASSPGQDKFF. CDR3 bases: TGTGCCAGCAGCCCAGGACAGGATAAGTTTTTT. V and J are TRBV7-9 and TRBJ1-4; 7 bases match TRBD1. V shed 5 bases, J shed 16 bases, and the junction held 7 bases outside the gene matches. The CDR3 is 11 residues long. Germline loops: CDR1 SEHNR, CDR2 FQNEAQ (reference sequence).

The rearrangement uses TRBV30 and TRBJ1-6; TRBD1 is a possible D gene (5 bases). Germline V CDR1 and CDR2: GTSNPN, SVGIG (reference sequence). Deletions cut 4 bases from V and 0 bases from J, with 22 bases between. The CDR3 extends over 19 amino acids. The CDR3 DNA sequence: TGTGCCTGGACCCTCGCGGGGGGACTCTCTCTCTCCTATAATTCACCCCTCCACTTT. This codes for CAWTLAGGLSLSYNSPLHF.

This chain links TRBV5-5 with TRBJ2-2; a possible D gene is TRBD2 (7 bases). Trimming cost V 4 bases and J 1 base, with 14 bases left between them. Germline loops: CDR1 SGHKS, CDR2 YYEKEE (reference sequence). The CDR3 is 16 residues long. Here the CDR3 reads CASSPTGGWNTGELFF. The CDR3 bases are TGTGCCAGCAGCCCTACGGGGGGCTGGAACACCGGGGAGCTGTTTTTT.

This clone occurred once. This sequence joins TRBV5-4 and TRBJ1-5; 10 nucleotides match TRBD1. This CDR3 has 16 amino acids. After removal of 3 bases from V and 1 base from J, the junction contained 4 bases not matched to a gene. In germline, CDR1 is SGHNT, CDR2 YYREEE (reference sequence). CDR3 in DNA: TGTGCCAGCAGCTCCCCGGGACAGGGGAGCAATCAGCCCCAGCATTTT. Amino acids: CASSSPGQGSNQPQHF.

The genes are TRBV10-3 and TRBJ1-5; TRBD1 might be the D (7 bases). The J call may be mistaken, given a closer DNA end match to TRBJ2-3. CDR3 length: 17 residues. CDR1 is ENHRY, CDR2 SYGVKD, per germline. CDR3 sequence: CAISEGQGGGSNQPQYF. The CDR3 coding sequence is TGTGCCATCAGTGAAGGCCAGGGGGGAGGAAGCAATCAGCCCCAGTATTTT.

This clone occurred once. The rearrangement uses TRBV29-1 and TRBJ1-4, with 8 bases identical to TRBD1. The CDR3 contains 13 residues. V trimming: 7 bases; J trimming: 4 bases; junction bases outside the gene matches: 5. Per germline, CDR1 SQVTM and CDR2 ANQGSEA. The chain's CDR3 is CSALDRDNEKLFF. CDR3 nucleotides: TGCAGCGCACTGGACAGGGATAATGAAAAACTGTTTTTT.

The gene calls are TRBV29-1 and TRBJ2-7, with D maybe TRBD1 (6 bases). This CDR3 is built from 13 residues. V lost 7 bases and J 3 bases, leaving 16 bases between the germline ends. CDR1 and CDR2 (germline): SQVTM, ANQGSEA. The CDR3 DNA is TGCAGCGCTCTCTCGACAGGTAGCTACGAGCAGTACTTC. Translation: CSALSTGSYEQYF.

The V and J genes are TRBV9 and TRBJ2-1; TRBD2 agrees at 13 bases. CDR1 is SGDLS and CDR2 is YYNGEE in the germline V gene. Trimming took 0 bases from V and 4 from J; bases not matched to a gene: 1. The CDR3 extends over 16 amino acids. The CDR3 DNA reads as TGTGCCAGCAGCGTAGTGACTAGCGGGGGGTACAATGAGCAGTTCTTC. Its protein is CASSVVTSGGYNEQFF.